Each of the 16 T cell receptor beta chains below was sequenced from the same sample in a study of T cells in Graves' hyperthyroidism and ophthalmopathy. Researchers took RNA transcripts and amplified the TCR beta CDR3 regions from them. When the TCR CDR3 underwent first-round RT-PCR, the HTBI primer set was used. TCRdb reprocessed the multiplex PCR reads via MiXCR and lists one record per CDR3 protein. The sample has hundreds of thousands of distinct CDR3 sequences, around 15% seen once; the top ten hold approximately 10%. The sequenced material came from blood. These TCRs come from a young woman with Graves' hyperthyroidism.

This chain uses TRBV24-1 with TRBJ2-1; D might be TRBD1 (5 bases). The CDR3 sequence is 14 residues long. Germline CDR1 and CDR2: KGHDR and SFDVKD. The germline V and J ends were trimmed by 4 bases and 12 bases, with 18 bases remaining between them. This CDR3 reads CATSDLSDSRRQFF. The CDR3 DNA reads TGTGCCACCAGTGACCTGAGTGACAGCCGGCGGCAGTTCTTC.

This chain links TRBV6-5 with TRBJ1-1; no reliable D call. The V end was cut by 2 bases, the J end by 6 bases, with 13 bases between. The CDR3 is 14 residues long. The germline V gene encodes CDR1 MNHEY and CDR2 SVGAGI. The CDR3 loop is CASSYGEGSPEAFF. The CDR3 DNA is TGTGCCAGCAGTTACGGGGAGGGAAGCCCTGAAGCTTTCTTT.

There are a few counts of this clonotype. J is TRBJ1-6 and V is TRBV7-8; D ambiguous. With 0 bases removed from V and 0 bases from J, the gap between germline ends came to 12 bases. Germline CDR1 and CDR2: SGHVS and FQNEAQ. The CDR3 is 18 residues long. The CDR3 sequence is CASSLAVWESSYNSPLHF. CDR3 DNA: TGTGCCAGCAGCTTAGCGGTCTGGGAAAGCTCCTATAATTCACCCCTCCACTTT.

The chain joins TRBV7-3 to TRBJ2-6; the match to TRBD1 covers 7 bases. The V gene end was trimmed by 1 base and the J gene end by 0 bases; junction bases not matched to a gene: 3. There are 17 residues in the CDR3. CDR1 is SGHTA, CDR2 FQGTGA, per germline. CDR3 sequence: CASSLRGQSSGANVLTF. DNA for the CDR3: TGTGCCAGCAGCTTAAGGGGACAGAGCTCTGGGGCCAACGTCCTGACTTTC.

This sequence joins TRBV20-1 and TRBJ2-6; D possibly matches TRBD1 or TRBD2 (5 bases each). Germline V gives CDR1 DFQATT, CDR2 SNEGSKA (reference sequence). CDR3 length: 16 amino acids. Deletions cut 3 bases from V and 0 bases from J, with 12 bases between. The CDR3 DNA follows: TGCAGTGCTAGGGGGGACGGCCGCTCTGGGGCCAACGTCCTGACTTTC. Its protein product is CSARGDGRSGANVLTF.

J is TRBJ2-6 and V is TRBV4-1, with 11 bases fitting TRBD1. V lost 8 bases and J lost 0; bases outside the gene matches: 12. CDR3 length: 19 residues. Germline CDR1 MGHRA, CDR2 YSYEKL. The CDR3 DNA reads TGCGCCAGCGGACAGGGGGCGCAGGGCCCCCTCTCTGGGGCCAACGTCCTGACTTTC. Translation gives CASGQGAQGPLSGANVLTF.

This clonotype was counted only a few times. The genes are TRBV24-1 and TRBJ2-3, with 10 nucleotides matching TRBD2. CDR1 and CDR2 (germline): KGHDR, SFDVKD. The CDR3 totals 16 residues. J was trimmed by 4 bases and V by 4 bases; bases with no gene match: 7. The DNA of the CDR3 is TGTGCCACCAGTGACCCGAGCGGGAGGGACGCAGATACGCAGTATTTT. Its translation is CATSDPSGRDADTQYF.

This sequence joins TRBV18 and TRBJ1-3; D not certain. There are 17 residues in the CDR3. Germline loops: CDR1 KGHSH, CDR2 LQKENI. V was shortened by 3 bases and J by 3 bases, with 18 bases between the two germline ends. Here the CDR3 reads CASSPWTPRTGGNTIYF. The CDR3, as DNA: TGTGCCAGCTCACCCTGGACCCCCCGGACCGGTGGAAACACCATATATTTT.

This clonotype appeared many times. The chain joins TRBV20-1 to TRBJ1-1; no definite D call. Trimming removed 4 bases from V and 8 bases from J, with 17 bases in between. The CDR3 runs 13 residues. Germline lookup yields CDR1 DFQATT and CDR2 SNEGSKA (reference sequence). Here the CDR3 DNA reads TGCAGTGCTACGTCTCCAATAATGCAGGAAGCTTTCTTT. As protein: CSATSPIMQEAFF.

At least ten counts were recorded for this clonotype. This chain connects TRBV27 to TRBJ2-7; TRBD2 matches at 9 bases. Per the germline V gene, CDR1 is MNHEY and CDR2 is SMNVEV (reference sequence). The CDR3 is made up of 15 amino acids. V lost 5 bases to trimming and J lost 3 bases; unmatched junction nucleotides: 8. In DNA, the CDR3 is TGTGCCAGCAGTGCGCTGCTAGCGGGAAACTACGAGCAGTACTTC. Translation gives CASSALLAGNYEQYF.

V is TRBV7-6 and J is TRBJ2-5; tentative D call: TRBD1 (6 bases). The CDR3 consists of 14 residues. CDR1 and CDR2 from the germline V gene are SGHVS and FNYEAQ. V was cut by 4 bases and J by 5 bases, with 14 bases left in between. The CDR3 coding sequence is TGTGCCAGCAGCTATGTACAGGGTGGGGAGACCCAGTACTTC. This translates into CASSYVQGGETQYF.

This clonotype has ten or more counts. The CDR3 protein is CSARRTGGADEQYF. The DNA of the CDR3 is TGCAGTGCTAGGAGAACAGGGGGCGCGGACGAGCAGTACTTC. The chain has TRBV20-1 and TRBJ2-7, with 9 bases matching TRBD1. Germline V gene sequence: CDR1 DFQATT, CDR2 SNEGSKA (reference sequence). The CDR3 is 14 amino acids. The trim removed 3 bases at V and 5 bases at J, leaving 8 bases unmatched.

This clonotype was detected ten times or more. This chain links TRBV28 with TRBJ2-7, with D maybe TRBD2 (5 bases). Germline V gene data show CDR1 as MDHEN and CDR2 as SYDVKM. The CDR3 consists of 14 residues. V was trimmed by 8 bases and J by 2 bases, leaving 16 bases between them. DNA for the CDR3: TGTGCCAGCCAAAAGATGAGCGGAACCTACGAGCAGTACTTC. Amino acid sequence: CASQKMSGTYEQYF.

The chain carries TRBV10-2 and TRBJ1-2, with D uncertain. CDR1 and CDR2 (germline): WSHSY, SAAADI. Deletions cut 4 bases from V and 8 bases from J, with 11 bases between. CDR3 length: 12 amino acids. CDR3 nucleotide sequence: TGCGCCAGCAGTGCCCAAGTACGGGGCTACACCTTC. Translated: CASSAQVRGYTF.

The chain recombines TRBV2 with TRBJ2-2; D uncertain. Germline V gene data show CDR1 as SNHLY and CDR2 as FYNNEI. This CDR3 is built from 12 residues. V lost 4 bases and J lost 8, with 8 bases in between. CDR3 coding DNA: TGTGCCAGCAGTGTTGAACCGGGGGAGCTGTTTTTT. Translating it yields CASSVEPGELFF.

This clonotype was seen at least ten times. The V and J genes are TRBV11-3 and TRBJ2-1; D remains ambiguous. This CDR3 is built from 12 residues. Looked up from germline, CDR1 is SGHNT and CDR2 is YENEEA. Trimming cost V 2 bases and J 3 bases, with 2 bases left between them. The CDR3 here is CASSLFYNEQFF. The CDR3 DNA follows: TGTGCCAGCAGCTTATTCTACAATGAGCAGTTCTTC.